This paragraph covers one TCR beta chain sequence. V dropped 0 bases and J dropped 1; count of bases not matched to a gene: 4. Germline V CDR1 and CDR2: SEHNR, FQNEAQ (reference sequence). CDR3 length: 18 residues. Clones were read by immunoSEQ multiplex PCR, and TCRdb kept only the in-frame ones, dropping some. The sample has about 110,000 clones, 84% seen once. This sample stems from a study of blood T cell repertoires in COVID-19. The specimen was peripheral blood. The sequence was collected from a human donor in a cohort sampled during active COVID-19. The genes are TRBV7-9 and TRBJ2-1; the match to TRBD2 covers 12 bases. CDR3 residues: CASSLAWTSGTSYNEQFF. As DNA, the CDR3 is TGTGCCAGCAGCTTAGCTTGGACTAGCGGGACTTCCTACAATGAGCAGTTCTTC.